This paragraph reports one T cell receptor beta chain. The antigen is unknown. A second PCR, run for roughly 7 to 11 cycles, used a sample-barcoded 5' primer plus a J-beta primer mix. Every sample gave at least 3 million paired-end reads containing CDR3. TCRdb re-called the 5' RACE reads through MiXCR, storing one row per CDR3 protein. The table records 730,000 or so distinct CDR3 sequences, approximately 43% of them present only once. These data come from a study of blood T cells in healthy people across ages. Study observations and caveats: A strong correlation was found between TCR beta diversity and the percentage of naive T cells.

The length of the CDR3 is 15 residues. The germline CDR1 and CDR2 sequences are MNHEY and SVGEGT. V lost 0 bases, J lost 1 base, and 7 bases lay in between. The sequenced material came from blood. V usage is TRBV6-2 or TRBV6-3 and J usage is TRBJ2-1, with no clear D. The receptor was isolated from a woman aged 60-75 years in good health. The CDR3 region has the DNA TGTGCCAGCAGTTACTCGCACGAATCCTACAATGAGCAGTTCTTC. It encodes CASSYSHESYNEQFF.